This paragraph covers one TCR beta chain sequence. Produced via immunoSEQ multiplex PCR; TCRdb's table is partial and in-frame only. The data contain about 140,000 clones, less than 85% of them singletons. Participant reports of clinical history set cohort assignment. The data originate from a study of blood T cell repertoires in COVID-19. Study details: T cells, B-cell-depleted T cells, or PBMCs supplied cDNA or gDNA.

The CDR3 contains 16 residues. Germline V gene sequence: CDR1 LNHNV, CDR2 YYDKDF (reference sequence). The V end lost 2 bases, the J end lost 1 base, and 12 bases lay between the germline ends. The sample comprised PBMCs or T cells enriched from blood (not recorded which). The TCR was taken from a woman aged 18-29 years who had been exposed to COVID-19. The rearrangement uses TRBV15 and TRBJ2-1; possibly TRBD2 for D (6 bases). The CDR3 is CATSRTIAVSYNEQFF. The CDR3 bases are TGTGCCACCAGCAGAACGATAGCGGTGTCCTACAATGAGCAGTTCTTC.